This TCR beta chain was profiled in a study of PD-L1 blockade in urothelial cancer. Looking at the study overall: Patients started atezolizumab in the mid-2010s, 1,200 mg intravenously every 3 weeks. Per blood sample, T cells had a median of around 140,000. Prior chemotherapy in patients spanned 0 to 3 regimens.

This clone was recorded only once. Data came from immunoSEQ multiplex PCR; TCRdb stores just in-frame clones and leaves some out. The table records fewer than 50,000 clones, 75% to 95% of them present only once. V shed 1 base and J shed 7 bases, with 23 bases lying between them. The CDR3 totals 17 residues. Per the germline V gene, CDR1 is SGHAT and CDR2 is FQNNGV. The sequencing here drew on PBMCs, taken around atezolizumab (anti-PD-L1) treatment. The receptor was derived from a man aged 65-85 years with urothelial cancer. This chain joins TRBV11-2 and TRBJ2-7; the D gene is possibly TRBD2 (6 bases). The CDR3 is CASSLAGRGPLAGEQYF. CDR3 nucleotides: TGTGCCAGCAGCTTAGCTGGGCGGGGTCCCTTAGCAGGGGAGCAGTACTTC.